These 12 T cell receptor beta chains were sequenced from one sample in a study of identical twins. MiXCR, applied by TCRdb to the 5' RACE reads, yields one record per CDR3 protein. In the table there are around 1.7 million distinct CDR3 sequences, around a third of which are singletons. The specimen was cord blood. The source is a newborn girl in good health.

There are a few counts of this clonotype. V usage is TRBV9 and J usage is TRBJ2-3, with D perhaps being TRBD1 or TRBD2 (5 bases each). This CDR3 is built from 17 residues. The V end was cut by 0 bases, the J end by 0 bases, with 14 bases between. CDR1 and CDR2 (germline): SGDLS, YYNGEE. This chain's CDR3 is CASSVAGTVWSTDTQYF. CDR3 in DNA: TGTGCCAGCAGCGTAGCTGGGACCGTGTGGAGCACAGATACGCAGTATTTT.

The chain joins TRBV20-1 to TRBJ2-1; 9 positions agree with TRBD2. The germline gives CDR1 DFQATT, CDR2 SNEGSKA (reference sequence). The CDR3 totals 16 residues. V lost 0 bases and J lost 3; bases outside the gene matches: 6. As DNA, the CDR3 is TGCAGTGCTAGAGACTATAGCGGGAGCATCTACAATGAGCAGTTCTTC. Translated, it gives CSARDYSGSIYNEQFF.

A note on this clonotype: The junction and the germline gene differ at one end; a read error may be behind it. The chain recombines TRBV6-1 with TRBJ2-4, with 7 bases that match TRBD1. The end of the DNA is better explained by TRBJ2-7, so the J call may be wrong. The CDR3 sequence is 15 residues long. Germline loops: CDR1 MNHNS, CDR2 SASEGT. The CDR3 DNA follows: TGTGCCAACAGTATACAGGGGAGTGAGCCCTACGAGCAGTACTTC. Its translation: CANSIQGSEPYEQYF.

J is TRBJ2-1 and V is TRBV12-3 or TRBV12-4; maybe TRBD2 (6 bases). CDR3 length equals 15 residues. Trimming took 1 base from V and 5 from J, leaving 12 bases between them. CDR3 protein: CASSLEEGAHNEQFF. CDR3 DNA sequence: TGTGCCAGCAGTTTAGAGGAGGGAGCCCACAATGAGCAGTTCTTC.

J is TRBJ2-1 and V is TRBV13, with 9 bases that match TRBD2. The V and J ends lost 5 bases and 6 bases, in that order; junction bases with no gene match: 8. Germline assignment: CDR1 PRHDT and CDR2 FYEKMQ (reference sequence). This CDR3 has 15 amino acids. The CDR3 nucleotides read TGTGCCAGCAGCCCACGGAGCGGGAGGAGCAATGAGCAGTTCTTC. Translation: CASSPRSGRSNEQFF.

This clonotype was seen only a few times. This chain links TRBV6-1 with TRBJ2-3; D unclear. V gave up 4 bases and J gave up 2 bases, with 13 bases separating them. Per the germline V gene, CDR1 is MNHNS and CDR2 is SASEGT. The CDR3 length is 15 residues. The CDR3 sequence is CASSGPFGATDTQYF. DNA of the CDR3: TGTGCCAGCAGTGGCCCTTTCGGAGCCACAGATACGCAGTATTTT.

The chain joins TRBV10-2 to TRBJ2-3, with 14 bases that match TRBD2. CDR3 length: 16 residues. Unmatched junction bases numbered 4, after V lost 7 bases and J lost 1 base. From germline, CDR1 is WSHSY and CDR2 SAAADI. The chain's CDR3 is CASTLTSGGGTDTQYF. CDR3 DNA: TGCGCCAGCACCCTGACTAGCGGGGGGGGCACAGATACGCAGTATTTT.

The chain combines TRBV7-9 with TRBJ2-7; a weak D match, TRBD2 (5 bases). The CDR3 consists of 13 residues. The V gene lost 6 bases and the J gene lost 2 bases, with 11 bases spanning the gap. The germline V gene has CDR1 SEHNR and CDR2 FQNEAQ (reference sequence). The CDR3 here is CASRRGSAYEQYF. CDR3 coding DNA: TGTGCCAGCAGGCGAGGGTCAGCCTACGAGCAGTACTTC.

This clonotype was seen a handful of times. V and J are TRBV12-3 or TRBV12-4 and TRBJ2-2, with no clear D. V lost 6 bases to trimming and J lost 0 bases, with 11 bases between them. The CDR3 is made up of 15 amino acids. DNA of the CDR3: TGTGCCAGCAGCCTTGAGTACCCGAACACCGGGGAGCTGTTTTTT. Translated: CASSLEYPNTGELFF.

CDR3 protein: CASSLELTSYNEQFF. The CDR3 DNA reads as TGTGCCAGCAGCTTAGAACTAACCTCCTACAATGAGCAGTTCTTC. The chain uses TRBV13 and TRBJ2-1; D is ambiguous. Germline-derived CDR1 and CDR2 are PRHDT and FYEKMQ (reference sequence). The CDR3 covers 15 residues. Trimming cost V 1 base and J 0 bases, with 7 bases left between them.

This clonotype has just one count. The CDR3 spells CSVADTGYGYTF. CDR3 sequence (DNA): TGCAGCGTTGCGGACACGGGCTATGGCTACACCTTC. This chain joins TRBV29-1 and TRBJ1-2; the D gene is possibly TRBD1 (5 bases). Trimming pared 4 bases from V and 4 bases from J, leaving 10 bases between. The CDR3 has 12 amino acids. Germline values: CDR1 SQVTM, CDR2 ANQGSEA.

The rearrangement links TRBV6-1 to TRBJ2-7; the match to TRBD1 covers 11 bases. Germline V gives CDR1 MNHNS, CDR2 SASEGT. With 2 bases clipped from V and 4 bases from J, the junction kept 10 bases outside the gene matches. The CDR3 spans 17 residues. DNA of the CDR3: TGTGCCAGCAGTGAACTCAGCCTCCGGGACAGGGGGTACGAGCAGTACTTC. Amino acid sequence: CASSELSLRDRGYEQYF.